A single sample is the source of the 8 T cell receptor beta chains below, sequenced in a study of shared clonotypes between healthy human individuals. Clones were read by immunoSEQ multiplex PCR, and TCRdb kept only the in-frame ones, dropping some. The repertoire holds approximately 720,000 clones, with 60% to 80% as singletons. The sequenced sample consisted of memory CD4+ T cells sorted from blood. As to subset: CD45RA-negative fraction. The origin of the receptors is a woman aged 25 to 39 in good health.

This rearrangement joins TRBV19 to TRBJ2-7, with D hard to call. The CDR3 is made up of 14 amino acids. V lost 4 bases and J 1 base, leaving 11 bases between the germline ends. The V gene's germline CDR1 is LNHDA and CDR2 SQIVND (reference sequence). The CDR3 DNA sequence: TGTGCCAGTAGTAGCCAAGTCGGATCCTACGAGCAGTACTTC. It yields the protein CASSSQVGSYEQYF.

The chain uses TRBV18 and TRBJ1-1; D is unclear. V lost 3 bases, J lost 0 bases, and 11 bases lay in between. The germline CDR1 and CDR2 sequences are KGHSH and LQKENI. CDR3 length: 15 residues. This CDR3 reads CASSPATGMNTEAFF. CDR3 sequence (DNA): TGTGCCAGCTCACCGGCAACGGGCATGAACACTGAAGCTTTCTTT.

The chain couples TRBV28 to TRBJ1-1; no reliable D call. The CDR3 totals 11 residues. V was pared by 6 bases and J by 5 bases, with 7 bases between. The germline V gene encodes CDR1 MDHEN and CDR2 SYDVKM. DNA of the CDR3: TGTGCCAGCAGGGGGTGGACTGAAGCTTTCTTT. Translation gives CASRGWTEAFF.

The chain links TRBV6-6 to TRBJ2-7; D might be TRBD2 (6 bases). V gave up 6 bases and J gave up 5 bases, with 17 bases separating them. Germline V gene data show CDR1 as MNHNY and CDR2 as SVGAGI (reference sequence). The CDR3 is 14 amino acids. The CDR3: CASRRGGPLHEQYF. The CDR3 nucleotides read TGTGCCAGCAGAAGGGGAGGTCCCCTCCACGAGCAGTACTTC.

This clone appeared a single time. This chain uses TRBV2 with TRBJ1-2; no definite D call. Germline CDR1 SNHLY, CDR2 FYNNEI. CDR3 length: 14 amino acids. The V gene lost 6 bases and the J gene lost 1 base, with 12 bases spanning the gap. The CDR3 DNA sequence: TGTGCCAGCAGACCGACGGACCTTAACTATGGCTACACCTTC. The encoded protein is CASRPTDLNYGYTF.

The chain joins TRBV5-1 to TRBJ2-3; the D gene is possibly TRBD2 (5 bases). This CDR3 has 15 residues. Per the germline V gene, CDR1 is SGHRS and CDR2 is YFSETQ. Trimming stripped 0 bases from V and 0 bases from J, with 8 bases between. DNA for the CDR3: TGCGCCAGCAGCTTGGACGGGGAGAGCACAGATACGCAGTATTTT. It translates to CASSLDGESTDTQYF.

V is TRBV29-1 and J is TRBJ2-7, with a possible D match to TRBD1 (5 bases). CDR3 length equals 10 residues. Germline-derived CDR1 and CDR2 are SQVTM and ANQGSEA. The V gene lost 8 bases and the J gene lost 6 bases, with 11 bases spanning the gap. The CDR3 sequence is CSQGVPEQYF. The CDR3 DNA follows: TGCAGCCAAGGGGTCCCCGAGCAGTACTTC.

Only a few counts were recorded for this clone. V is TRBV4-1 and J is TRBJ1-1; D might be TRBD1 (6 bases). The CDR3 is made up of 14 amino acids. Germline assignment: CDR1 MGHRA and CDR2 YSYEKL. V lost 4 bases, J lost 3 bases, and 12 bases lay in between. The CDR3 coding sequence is TGCGCCAGCAGCCGCCAAAGGGGGGACACTGAAGCTTTCTTT. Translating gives CASSRQRGDTEAFF.